This note documents a single T cell receptor (beta chain) sequence. The antigen is unknown. This CDR3 has 14 residues. V lost 0 bases to trimming and J lost 2 bases, with 8 bases between them. Looked up from germline, CDR1 is SGHRS and CDR2 is YFSETQ. This specimen belongs to a study of cytomegalovirus exposure and HLA in healthy donors. General study points: Of the V segments, some could not be distinguished, including TRBV6-2 and TRBV6-3, and were excluded.

The PCR used 60 Vbeta and 13 Jbeta primers. Method: immunoSEQ multiplex PCR; TCRdb's copy keeps in-frame clones and lacks some. The sample has around 70,000 clones. The sequenced sample consisted of PBMCs. This clonotype originated in a female donor in good health and CMV-seropositive. V and J are TRBV5-1 and TRBJ1-2; D is uncertain. For the CDR3, the DNA is TGCGCCAGCAGCTTGGAAGCGGCGAACTATGGCTACACCTTC. Translated, it gives CASSLEAANYGYTF.